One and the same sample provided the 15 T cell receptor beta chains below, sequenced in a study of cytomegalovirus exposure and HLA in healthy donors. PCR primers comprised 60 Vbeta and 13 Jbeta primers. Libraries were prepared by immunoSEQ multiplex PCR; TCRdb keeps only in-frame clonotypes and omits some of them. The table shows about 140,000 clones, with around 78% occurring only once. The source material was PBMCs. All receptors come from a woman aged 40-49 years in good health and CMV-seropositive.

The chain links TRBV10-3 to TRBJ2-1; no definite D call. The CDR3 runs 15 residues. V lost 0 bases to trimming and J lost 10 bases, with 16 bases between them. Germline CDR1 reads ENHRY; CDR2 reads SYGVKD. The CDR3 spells CAISESPVSRKEQFF. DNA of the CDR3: TGTGCCATCAGTGAGTCTCCGGTTTCTAGGAAGGAGCAGTTCTTC.

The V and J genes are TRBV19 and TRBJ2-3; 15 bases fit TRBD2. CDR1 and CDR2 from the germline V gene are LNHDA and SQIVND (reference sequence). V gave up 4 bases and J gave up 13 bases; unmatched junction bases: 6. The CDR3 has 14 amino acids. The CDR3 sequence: CASSKGLAGGGEYF. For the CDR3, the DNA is TGTGCCAGTAGTAAGGGACTAGCGGGAGGTGGAGAGTATTTT.

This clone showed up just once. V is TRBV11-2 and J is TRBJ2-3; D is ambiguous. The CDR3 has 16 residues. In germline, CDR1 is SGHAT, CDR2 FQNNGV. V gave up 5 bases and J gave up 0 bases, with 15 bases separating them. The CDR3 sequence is CASSARVTTSTDTQYF. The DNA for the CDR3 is TGTGCCAGCAGCGCCCGGGTCACCACTAGCACAGATACGCAGTATTTT.

The CDR3: CASAGGLSYNEQFF. CDR3 nucleotide sequence: TGCGCCAGTGCAGGGGGCCTCTCCTACAATGAGCAGTTCTTC. J is TRBJ2-1 and V is TRBV5-1; 8 bases align to TRBD1. Germline CDR1 SGHRS, CDR2 YFSETQ. Trimming removed 8 bases from V and 0 bases from J; junction bases left unmatched: 4. The CDR3 is 14 amino acids.

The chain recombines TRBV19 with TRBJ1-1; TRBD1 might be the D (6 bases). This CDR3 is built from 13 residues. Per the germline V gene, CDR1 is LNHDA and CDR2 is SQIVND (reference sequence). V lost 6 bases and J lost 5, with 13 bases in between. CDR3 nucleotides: TGTGCCAGTAGGGACGGGGGGCGGACTGAAGCTTTCTTT. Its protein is CASRDGGRTEAFF.

CDR3 coding DNA: TGTGCCAGCAGCTTAACAGGATCCGTCTACGAGCAGTACTTC. Translating gives CASSLTGSVYEQYF. This chain uses TRBV5-5 with TRBJ2-7; D is perhaps TRBD1 (5 bases). CDR1 and CDR2 (germline): SGHKS, YYEKEE (reference sequence). The CDR3 contains 14 residues. With 2 bases removed from V and 3 bases from J, the gap between germline ends came to 12 bases.

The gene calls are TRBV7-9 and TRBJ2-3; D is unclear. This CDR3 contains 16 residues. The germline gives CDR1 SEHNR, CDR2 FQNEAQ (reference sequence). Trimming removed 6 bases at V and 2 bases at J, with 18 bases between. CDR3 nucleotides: TGTGCCAGCAGGCCCCACCAGTCCTTACCCACAGATACGCAGTATTTT. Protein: CASRPHQSLPTDTQYF. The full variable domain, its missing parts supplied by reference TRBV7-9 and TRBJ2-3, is DTGVSQNPRHKITKRGQNVTFRCDPISEHNRLYWYRQTLGQGPEFLTYFQNEAQLEKSRLLSDRFSAERPKGSFSTLEIQRTEQGDSAMYLCASRPHQSLPTDTQYFGPGTRLTVL.

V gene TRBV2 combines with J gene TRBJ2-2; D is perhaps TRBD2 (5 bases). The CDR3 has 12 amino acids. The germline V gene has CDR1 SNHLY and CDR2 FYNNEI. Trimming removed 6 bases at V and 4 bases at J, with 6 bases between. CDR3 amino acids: CASRGGTGELFF. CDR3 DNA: TGTGCCAGCAGAGGAGGCACCGGGGAGCTGTTTTTT.

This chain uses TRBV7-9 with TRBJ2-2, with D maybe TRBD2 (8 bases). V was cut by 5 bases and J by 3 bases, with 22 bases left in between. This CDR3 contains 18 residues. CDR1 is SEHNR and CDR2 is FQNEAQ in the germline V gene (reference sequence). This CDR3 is CASSRNPGGGVYTGELFF. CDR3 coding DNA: TGTGCCAGCAGCCGCAACCCGGGAGGGGGCGTCTACACCGGGGAGCTGTTTTTT.

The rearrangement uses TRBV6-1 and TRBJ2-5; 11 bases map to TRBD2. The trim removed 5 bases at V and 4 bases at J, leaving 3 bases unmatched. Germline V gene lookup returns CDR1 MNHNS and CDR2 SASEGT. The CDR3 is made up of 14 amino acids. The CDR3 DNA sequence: TGTGCCAGCAGTTCTGGGACTAGCGGAGAGACCCAGTACTTC. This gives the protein CASSSGTSGETQYF.

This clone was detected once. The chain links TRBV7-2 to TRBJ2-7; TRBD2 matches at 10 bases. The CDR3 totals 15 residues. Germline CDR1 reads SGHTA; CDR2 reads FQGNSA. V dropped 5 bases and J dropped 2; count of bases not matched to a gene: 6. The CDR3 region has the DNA TGTGCCAGCAGCGCTCGACTAGCGGGTACCTACGAGCAGTACTTC. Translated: CASSARLAGTYEQYF.

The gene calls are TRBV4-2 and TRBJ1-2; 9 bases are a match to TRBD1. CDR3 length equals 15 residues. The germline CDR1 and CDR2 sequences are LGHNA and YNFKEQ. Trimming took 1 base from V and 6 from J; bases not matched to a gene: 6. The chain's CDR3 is CASSQVTGTGHGYTF. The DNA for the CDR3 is TGTGCCAGCAGCCAAGTTACCGGGACAGGGCATGGCTACACCTTC.

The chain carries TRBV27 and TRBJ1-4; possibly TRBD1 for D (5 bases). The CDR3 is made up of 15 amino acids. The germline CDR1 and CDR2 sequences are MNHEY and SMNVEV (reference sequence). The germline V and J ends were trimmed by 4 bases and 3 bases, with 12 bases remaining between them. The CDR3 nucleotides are TGTGCCAGCAGTTGGCAGGGATGGGCTAATGAAAAACTGTTTTTT. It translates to CASSWQGWANEKLFF.

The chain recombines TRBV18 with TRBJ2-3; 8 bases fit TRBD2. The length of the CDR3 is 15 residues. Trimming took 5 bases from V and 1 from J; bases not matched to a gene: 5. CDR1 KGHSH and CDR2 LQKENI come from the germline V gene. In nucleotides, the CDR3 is TGTGCCAGCTCAGTTCCGGGACTAGGCACAGATACGCAGTATTTT. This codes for CASSVPGLGTDTQYF.

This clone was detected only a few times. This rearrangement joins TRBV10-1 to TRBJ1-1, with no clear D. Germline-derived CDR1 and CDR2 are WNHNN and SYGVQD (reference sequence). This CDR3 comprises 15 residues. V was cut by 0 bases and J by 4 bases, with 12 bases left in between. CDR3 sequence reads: CASSESPGLGTEAFF. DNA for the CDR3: TGCGCCAGCAGTGAGTCACCAGGCTTGGGCACTGAAGCTTTCTTT.